This record concerns one T cell receptor beta chain sequence. Study processing details: Amplifying reference gene primers gave estimates of nucleated cell counts. Libraries were prepared by immunoSEQ multiplex PCR; TCRdb keeps only in-frame clonotypes and omits some of them. Clone size and V and J calls were adopted from that table, with D and trimming inferred from the DNA. The sample includes some 360,000 clones, around 87% of them seen just once. This specimen comes from a study of blood T cell repertoires in COVID-19. Study at large: Some COVID-19 samples were acute and others convalescent; all came from the United States, Italy and Spain. Nucleic acid was either cDNA or gDNA, and it came from T cells, B-cell-depleted T cells, or PBMCs.

Germline V gene lookup returns CDR1 MNHEY and CDR2 SVGAGI. CDR3 length: 12 residues. Trimming left V 11 bases short and J 0 bases short, with 11 bases between. Enrollment of patients from Seattle took place during active infection, with longitudinal follow-up. The TCR was taken from a woman aged 60-70 years with COVID-19, enrolled during active disease. Sequences were obtained from peripheral blood. V usage is TRBV6-5 and J usage is TRBJ2-7; tentatively, D is TRBD1 (5 bases). The CDR3 nucleotides read TGTGCCGCTTCGACAGACTCCTACGAGCAGTACTTC. It specifies CAASTDSYEQYF.